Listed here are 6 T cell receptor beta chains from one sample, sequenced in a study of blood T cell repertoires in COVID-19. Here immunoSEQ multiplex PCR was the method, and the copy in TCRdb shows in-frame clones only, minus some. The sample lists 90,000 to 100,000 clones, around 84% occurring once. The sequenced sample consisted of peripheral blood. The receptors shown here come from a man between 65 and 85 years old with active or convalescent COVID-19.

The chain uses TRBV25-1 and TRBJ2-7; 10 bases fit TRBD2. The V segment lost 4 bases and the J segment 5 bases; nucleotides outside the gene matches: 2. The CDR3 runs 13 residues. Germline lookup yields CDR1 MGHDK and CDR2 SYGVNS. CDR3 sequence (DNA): TGTGCCAGCAGTGCTAGCGGGGGCCACGAGCAGTACTTC. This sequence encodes CASSASGGHEQYF.

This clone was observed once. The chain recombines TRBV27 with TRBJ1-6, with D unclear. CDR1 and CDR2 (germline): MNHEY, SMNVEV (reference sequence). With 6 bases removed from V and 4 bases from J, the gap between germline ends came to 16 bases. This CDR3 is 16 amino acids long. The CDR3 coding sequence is TGTGCCAGCAGGCGCGTAGAGGGCGGGTATAATTCACCCCTCCACTTT. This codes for CASRRVEGGYNSPLHF.

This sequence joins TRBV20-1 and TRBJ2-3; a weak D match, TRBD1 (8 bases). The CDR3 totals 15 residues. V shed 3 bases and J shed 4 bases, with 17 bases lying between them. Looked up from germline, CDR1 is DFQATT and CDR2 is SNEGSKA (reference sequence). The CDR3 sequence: CSASPTGGVADTQYF. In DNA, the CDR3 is TGCAGTGCTAGTCCCACAGGGGGGGTCGCAGATACGCAGTATTTT.

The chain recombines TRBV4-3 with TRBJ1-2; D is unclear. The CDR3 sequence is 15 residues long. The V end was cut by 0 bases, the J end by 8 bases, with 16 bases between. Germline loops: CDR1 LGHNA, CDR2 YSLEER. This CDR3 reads CASSQEPAAGDGYTF. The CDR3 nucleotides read TGCGCCAGCAGCCAAGAGCCAGCCGCCGGAGACGGCTACACCTTC.

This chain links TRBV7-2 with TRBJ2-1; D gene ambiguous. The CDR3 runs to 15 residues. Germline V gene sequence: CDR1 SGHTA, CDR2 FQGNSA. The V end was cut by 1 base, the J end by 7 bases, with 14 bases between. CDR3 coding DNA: TGTGCCAGCAGCTTAGAAGCGTCCCACGATAATGAGCAGTTCTTC. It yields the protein CASSLEASHDNEQFF.

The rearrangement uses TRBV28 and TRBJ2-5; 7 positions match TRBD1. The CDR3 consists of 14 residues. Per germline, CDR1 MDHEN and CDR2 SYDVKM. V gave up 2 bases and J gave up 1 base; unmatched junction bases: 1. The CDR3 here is CASSLPGGQETQYF. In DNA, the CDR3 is TGTGCCAGCAGTTTACCAGGGGGCCAAGAGACCCAGTACTTC.